This is a list of T cell receptor beta chains from one sample in a study of T cells in Graves' hyperthyroidism and ophthalmopathy. TCRdb reanalysed the multiplex PCR reads using MiXCR and keeps one entry per CDR3 protein. The table has 450,000 to 700,000 distinct CDR3 sequences, more than 45% seen once; the top ten hold roughly 19%. The sequenced sample consisted of peripheral blood or thyroid tissue (not recorded which). The receptor set was obtained from an adult woman with Graves' disease, either hyperthyroidism or ophthalmopathy (not recorded which). CDR3s leave out the opening cysteine and the closing phenylalanine or tryptophan.

TRBV11-2,ASSLANPGSTGELF
TRBV10-3,ATRTERSNQPQH
TRBV29-1,SVGDHDTPAYEQY
TRBV20-1,SSPRGHEQY
TRBV27,ASSLDRGSRQPQH
TRBV9,ASSAPDRGTEAF
TRBV7-9,ASSLAGPPLPGGGYT
TRBV7-9,ASSPGRGQANYGYA
TRBV20-1,SVNLRDRYGYT
TRBV7-9,ASSLGDVGPQH
TRBV20-1,SAHTLTYEQY
TRBV11-1,ASSLQAGVGQETQY